The clone carrying this T cell receptor beta chain was picked up one time. This specimen belongs to a study of blood T cell repertoires in COVID-19. Some clones are missing from TCRdb's copy, which holds only in-frame ones; the method was immunoSEQ multiplex PCR. The sample holds roughly 150,000 clones, around 86% seen once. What was sequenced was peripheral blood. This TCR was recovered from a woman older than 75 with COVID-19, enrolled during active disease.

The CDR3 DNA reads TGTGCCAGCAGCAAAGCCAGGTTAGCGGGAGAGCTCCAGTTC. It is translated as CASSKARLAGELQF. The gene calls are TRBV21-1 and TRBJ2-7; TRBD2 reflects the table's D call only, with no check against the DNA. TRBV21-1 corresponds to a pseudogene. CDR3 length: 14 amino acids.